This TCR beta chain appears in the sequencing data of a study of OX40 agonist ivuxolimab in advanced cancers. Study information: Given to patients was ivuxolimab, an agonistic anti-OX40 (CD134) antibody.

The data were produced by immunoSEQ multiplex PCR, yet TCRdb's version contains in-frame clones alone and is incomplete. Among approximately 65,000 clones listed, roughly 80% were seen once. Germline V lookup: CDR1 MDHEN, CDR2 SYDVKM. This CDR3 is built from 22 residues. The ends lost 4 bases at V and 4 bases at J; junction bases unmatched: 22. This specimen consisted of CD4+ or CD8+ T cells sorted from blood, obtained in a trial of the OX40 agonist ivuxolimab. The TCR was taken from an adult with an advanced solid tumor such as melanoma, head and neck, liver or kidney cancer. The V gene is TRBV28, the J gene TRBJ2-1; 13 bases map to TRBD2. DNA for the CDR3: TGTGCCAGCAGTTCTCAGGGGGCGTCGGCGACTAGCGGGAGGTCAGGATACAATGAGCAGTTCTTC. Translating gives CASSSQGASATSGRSGYNEQFF.